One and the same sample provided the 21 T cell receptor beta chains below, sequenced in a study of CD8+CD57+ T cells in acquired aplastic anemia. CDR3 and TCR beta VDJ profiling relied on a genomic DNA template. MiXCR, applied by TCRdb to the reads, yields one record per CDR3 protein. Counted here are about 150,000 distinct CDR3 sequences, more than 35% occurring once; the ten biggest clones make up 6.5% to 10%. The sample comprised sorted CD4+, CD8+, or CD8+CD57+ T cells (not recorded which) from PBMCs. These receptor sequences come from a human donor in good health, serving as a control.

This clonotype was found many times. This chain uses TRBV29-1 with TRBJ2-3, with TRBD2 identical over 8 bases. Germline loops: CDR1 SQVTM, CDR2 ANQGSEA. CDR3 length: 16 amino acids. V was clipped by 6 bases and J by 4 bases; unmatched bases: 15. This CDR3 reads CSVNIGGGGAADTQYF. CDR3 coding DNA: TGCAGCGTCAACATCGGGGGGGGGGGAGCAGCAGATACGCAGTATTTT.

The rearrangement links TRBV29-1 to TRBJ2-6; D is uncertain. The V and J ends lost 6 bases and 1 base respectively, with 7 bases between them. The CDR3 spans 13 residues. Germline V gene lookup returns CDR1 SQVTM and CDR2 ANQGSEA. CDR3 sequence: CSVIGSGANVLTF. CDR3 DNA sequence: TGCAGCGTGATTGGGTCTGGGGCCAACGTCCTGACTTTC.

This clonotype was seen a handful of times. The CDR3 protein is CASSPTQGGTDTQYF. The CDR3 nucleotides read TGTGCCAGCAGTCCGACACAGGGCGGGACAGATACGCAGTATTTT. The chain has TRBV28 and TRBJ2-3, with D perhaps matching TRBD1 (6 bases). The V end was cut by 5 bases, the J end by 3 bases, with 15 bases between. Germline loops: CDR1 MDHEN, CDR2 SYDVKM. The CDR3 has 15 residues.

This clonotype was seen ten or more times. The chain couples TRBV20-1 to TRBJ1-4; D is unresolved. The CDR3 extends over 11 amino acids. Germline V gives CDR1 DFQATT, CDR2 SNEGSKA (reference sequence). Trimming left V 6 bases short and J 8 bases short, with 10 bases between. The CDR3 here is CSARGIEKLFF. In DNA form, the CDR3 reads TGCAGTGCCCGAGGGATAGAAAAACTGTTTTTT.

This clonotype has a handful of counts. CDR3 nucleotide sequence: TGTGCCAGCAGCCGGGACAGGGTGTTAGGATATCAGCCCCAGCATTTT. Translating gives CASSRDRVLGYQPQHF. V usage is TRBV6-1 and J usage is TRBJ1-5; 9 positions match TRBD1. CDR3 length: 16 amino acids. J gave up 5 bases and V 6 bases, and 11 bases lay outside the gene matches. CDR1 and CDR2 (germline): MNHNS, SASEGT.

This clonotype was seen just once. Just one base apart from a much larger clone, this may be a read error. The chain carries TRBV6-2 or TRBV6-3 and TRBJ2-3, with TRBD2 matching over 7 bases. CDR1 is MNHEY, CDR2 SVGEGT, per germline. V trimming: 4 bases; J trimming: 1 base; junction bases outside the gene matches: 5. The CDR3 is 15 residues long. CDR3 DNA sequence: TGTGCCAGCAGTTGCGGGGCGGGAGGCACAGATACGCAGTATTTT. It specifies CASSCGAGGTDTQYF.

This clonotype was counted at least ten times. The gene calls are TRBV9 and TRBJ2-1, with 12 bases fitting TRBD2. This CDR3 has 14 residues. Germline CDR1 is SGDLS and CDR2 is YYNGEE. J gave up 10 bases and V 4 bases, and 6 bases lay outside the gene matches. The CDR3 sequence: CASSSGLAGYEQFF. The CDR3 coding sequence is TGTGCCAGCAGCTCCGGACTAGCGGGATACGAGCAGTTCTTC.

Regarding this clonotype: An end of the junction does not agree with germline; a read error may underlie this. Here the CDR3 reads CASSKYRAHYNEQFF. CDR3 DNA: TGTGCCAGCAGTAAATACAGGGCACACTACAATGAGCAGTTCTTC. This sequence joins TRBV25-1 and TRBJ2-1; tentatively, D is TRBD1 (6 bases). The CDR3 has 15 residues. Germline CDR1 MGHDK, CDR2 SYGVNS.

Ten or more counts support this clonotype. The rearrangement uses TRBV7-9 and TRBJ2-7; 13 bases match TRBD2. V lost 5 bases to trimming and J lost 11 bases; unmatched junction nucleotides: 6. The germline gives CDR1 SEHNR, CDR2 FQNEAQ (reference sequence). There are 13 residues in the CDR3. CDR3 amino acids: CASSVGLAGEEYF. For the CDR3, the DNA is TGTGCCAGCAGCGTCGGACTAGCGGGAGAGGAGTACTTC.

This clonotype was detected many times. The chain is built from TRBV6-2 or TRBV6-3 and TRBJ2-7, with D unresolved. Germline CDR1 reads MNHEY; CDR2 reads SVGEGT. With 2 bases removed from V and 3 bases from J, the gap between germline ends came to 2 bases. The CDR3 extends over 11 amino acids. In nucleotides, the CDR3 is TGTGCCAGCAGTTACCTCTACGAGCAGTACTTC. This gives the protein CASSYLYEQYF.

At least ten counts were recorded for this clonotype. The CDR3 DNA reads TGTGCCAGCAGCGCGACTAGCGGGAGGAAAGATACGCAGTATTTT. Translation gives CASSATSGRKDTQYF. The chain is built from TRBV7-9 and TRBJ2-3; 13 bases agree with TRBD2. The CDR3 sequence is 15 residues long. Germline V CDR1 and CDR2: SEHNR, FQNEAQ (reference sequence). V was clipped by 5 bases and J by 5 bases; unmatched bases: 4.

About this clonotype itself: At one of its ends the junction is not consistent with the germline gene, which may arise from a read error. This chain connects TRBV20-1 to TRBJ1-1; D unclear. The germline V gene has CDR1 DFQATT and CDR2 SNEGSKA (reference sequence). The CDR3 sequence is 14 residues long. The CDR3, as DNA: TGCAGTGCTAGGCGAATTCTGAGGAACACTGAAGCCTTCTTT. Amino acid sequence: CSARRILRNTEAFF.

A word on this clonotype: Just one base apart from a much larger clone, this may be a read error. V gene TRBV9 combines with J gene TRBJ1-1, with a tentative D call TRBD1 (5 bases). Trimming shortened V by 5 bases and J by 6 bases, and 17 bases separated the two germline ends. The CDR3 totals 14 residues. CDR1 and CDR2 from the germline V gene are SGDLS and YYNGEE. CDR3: CASRPGLQGAEAFF. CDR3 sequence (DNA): TGTGCCAGCAGGCCTGGGTTGCAGGGCGCTGAAGCTTTCTTT.

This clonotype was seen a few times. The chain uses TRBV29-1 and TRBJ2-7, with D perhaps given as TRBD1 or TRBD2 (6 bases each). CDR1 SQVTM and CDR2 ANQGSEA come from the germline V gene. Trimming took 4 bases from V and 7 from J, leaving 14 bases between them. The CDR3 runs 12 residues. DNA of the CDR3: TGCAGCGTTGCCCAGCGAGGGGGGGAGCAGTACTTC. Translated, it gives CSVAQRGGEQYF.

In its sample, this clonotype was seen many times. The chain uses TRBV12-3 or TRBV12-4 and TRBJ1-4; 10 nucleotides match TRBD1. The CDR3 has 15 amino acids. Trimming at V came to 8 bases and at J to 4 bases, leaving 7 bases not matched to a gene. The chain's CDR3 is CASADRGPDNEKLFF. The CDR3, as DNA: TGTGCCAGCGCTGACAGGGGGCCAGATAATGAAAAACTGTTTTTT.

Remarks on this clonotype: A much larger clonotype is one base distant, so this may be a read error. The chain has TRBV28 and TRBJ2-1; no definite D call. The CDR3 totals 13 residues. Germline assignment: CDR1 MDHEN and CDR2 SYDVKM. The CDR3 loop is CASSLGLPKEQLF. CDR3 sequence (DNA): TGTGCCAGCAGTTTAGGGCTACCCAAAGAGCAGCTCTTC.

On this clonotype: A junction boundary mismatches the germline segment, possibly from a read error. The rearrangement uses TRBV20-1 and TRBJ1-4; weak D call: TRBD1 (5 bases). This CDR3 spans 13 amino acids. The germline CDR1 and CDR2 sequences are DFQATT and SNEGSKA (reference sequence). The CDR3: CSARFSGGEKLSF. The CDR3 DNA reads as TGCAGTGCTAGATTCTCGGGGGGTGAGAAACTGTCTTTT.

The CDR3 nucleotides read TGTGCCAGCAGCTTGTCACTAGCGGGAGGAAGGGAGCTGTTTTTT. Encoded protein: CASSLSLAGGRELFF. The chain recombines TRBV5-6 with TRBJ2-2, with 12 bases identical to TRBD2. This CDR3 region has 15 residues. Looked up from germline, CDR1 is SGHDT and CDR2 is YYEEEE. Trimming removed 1 base from V and 9 bases from J; junction bases left unmatched: 4.

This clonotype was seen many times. This CDR3 reads CSAPTRGHYEQYF. The CDR3 nucleotides read TGCAGTGCCCCCACTCGAGGGCACTACGAGCAGTACTTC. The rearrangement links TRBV20-1 to TRBJ2-7, with D possibly being TRBD2 (5 bases). This CDR3 region has 13 residues. V lost 6 bases and J lost 3, with 15 bases in between. Germline V gives CDR1 DFQATT, CDR2 SNEGSKA (reference sequence).

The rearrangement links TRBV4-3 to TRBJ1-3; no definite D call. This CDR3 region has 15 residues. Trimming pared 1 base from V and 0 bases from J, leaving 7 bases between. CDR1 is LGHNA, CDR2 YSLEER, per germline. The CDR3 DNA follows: TGCGCCAGCAGCCAAGGTCCGGCCTCTGGAAACACCATATATTTT. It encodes CASSQGPASGNTIYF.

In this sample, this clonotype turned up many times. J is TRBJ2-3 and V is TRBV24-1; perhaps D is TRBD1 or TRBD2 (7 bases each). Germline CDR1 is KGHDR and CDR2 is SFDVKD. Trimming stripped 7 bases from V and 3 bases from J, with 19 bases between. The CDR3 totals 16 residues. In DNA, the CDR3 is TGTGCCACCAGCGAAGCAGGGGGGGTGGGTACAGATACGCAGTATTTT. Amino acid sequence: CATSEAGGVGTDTQYF.